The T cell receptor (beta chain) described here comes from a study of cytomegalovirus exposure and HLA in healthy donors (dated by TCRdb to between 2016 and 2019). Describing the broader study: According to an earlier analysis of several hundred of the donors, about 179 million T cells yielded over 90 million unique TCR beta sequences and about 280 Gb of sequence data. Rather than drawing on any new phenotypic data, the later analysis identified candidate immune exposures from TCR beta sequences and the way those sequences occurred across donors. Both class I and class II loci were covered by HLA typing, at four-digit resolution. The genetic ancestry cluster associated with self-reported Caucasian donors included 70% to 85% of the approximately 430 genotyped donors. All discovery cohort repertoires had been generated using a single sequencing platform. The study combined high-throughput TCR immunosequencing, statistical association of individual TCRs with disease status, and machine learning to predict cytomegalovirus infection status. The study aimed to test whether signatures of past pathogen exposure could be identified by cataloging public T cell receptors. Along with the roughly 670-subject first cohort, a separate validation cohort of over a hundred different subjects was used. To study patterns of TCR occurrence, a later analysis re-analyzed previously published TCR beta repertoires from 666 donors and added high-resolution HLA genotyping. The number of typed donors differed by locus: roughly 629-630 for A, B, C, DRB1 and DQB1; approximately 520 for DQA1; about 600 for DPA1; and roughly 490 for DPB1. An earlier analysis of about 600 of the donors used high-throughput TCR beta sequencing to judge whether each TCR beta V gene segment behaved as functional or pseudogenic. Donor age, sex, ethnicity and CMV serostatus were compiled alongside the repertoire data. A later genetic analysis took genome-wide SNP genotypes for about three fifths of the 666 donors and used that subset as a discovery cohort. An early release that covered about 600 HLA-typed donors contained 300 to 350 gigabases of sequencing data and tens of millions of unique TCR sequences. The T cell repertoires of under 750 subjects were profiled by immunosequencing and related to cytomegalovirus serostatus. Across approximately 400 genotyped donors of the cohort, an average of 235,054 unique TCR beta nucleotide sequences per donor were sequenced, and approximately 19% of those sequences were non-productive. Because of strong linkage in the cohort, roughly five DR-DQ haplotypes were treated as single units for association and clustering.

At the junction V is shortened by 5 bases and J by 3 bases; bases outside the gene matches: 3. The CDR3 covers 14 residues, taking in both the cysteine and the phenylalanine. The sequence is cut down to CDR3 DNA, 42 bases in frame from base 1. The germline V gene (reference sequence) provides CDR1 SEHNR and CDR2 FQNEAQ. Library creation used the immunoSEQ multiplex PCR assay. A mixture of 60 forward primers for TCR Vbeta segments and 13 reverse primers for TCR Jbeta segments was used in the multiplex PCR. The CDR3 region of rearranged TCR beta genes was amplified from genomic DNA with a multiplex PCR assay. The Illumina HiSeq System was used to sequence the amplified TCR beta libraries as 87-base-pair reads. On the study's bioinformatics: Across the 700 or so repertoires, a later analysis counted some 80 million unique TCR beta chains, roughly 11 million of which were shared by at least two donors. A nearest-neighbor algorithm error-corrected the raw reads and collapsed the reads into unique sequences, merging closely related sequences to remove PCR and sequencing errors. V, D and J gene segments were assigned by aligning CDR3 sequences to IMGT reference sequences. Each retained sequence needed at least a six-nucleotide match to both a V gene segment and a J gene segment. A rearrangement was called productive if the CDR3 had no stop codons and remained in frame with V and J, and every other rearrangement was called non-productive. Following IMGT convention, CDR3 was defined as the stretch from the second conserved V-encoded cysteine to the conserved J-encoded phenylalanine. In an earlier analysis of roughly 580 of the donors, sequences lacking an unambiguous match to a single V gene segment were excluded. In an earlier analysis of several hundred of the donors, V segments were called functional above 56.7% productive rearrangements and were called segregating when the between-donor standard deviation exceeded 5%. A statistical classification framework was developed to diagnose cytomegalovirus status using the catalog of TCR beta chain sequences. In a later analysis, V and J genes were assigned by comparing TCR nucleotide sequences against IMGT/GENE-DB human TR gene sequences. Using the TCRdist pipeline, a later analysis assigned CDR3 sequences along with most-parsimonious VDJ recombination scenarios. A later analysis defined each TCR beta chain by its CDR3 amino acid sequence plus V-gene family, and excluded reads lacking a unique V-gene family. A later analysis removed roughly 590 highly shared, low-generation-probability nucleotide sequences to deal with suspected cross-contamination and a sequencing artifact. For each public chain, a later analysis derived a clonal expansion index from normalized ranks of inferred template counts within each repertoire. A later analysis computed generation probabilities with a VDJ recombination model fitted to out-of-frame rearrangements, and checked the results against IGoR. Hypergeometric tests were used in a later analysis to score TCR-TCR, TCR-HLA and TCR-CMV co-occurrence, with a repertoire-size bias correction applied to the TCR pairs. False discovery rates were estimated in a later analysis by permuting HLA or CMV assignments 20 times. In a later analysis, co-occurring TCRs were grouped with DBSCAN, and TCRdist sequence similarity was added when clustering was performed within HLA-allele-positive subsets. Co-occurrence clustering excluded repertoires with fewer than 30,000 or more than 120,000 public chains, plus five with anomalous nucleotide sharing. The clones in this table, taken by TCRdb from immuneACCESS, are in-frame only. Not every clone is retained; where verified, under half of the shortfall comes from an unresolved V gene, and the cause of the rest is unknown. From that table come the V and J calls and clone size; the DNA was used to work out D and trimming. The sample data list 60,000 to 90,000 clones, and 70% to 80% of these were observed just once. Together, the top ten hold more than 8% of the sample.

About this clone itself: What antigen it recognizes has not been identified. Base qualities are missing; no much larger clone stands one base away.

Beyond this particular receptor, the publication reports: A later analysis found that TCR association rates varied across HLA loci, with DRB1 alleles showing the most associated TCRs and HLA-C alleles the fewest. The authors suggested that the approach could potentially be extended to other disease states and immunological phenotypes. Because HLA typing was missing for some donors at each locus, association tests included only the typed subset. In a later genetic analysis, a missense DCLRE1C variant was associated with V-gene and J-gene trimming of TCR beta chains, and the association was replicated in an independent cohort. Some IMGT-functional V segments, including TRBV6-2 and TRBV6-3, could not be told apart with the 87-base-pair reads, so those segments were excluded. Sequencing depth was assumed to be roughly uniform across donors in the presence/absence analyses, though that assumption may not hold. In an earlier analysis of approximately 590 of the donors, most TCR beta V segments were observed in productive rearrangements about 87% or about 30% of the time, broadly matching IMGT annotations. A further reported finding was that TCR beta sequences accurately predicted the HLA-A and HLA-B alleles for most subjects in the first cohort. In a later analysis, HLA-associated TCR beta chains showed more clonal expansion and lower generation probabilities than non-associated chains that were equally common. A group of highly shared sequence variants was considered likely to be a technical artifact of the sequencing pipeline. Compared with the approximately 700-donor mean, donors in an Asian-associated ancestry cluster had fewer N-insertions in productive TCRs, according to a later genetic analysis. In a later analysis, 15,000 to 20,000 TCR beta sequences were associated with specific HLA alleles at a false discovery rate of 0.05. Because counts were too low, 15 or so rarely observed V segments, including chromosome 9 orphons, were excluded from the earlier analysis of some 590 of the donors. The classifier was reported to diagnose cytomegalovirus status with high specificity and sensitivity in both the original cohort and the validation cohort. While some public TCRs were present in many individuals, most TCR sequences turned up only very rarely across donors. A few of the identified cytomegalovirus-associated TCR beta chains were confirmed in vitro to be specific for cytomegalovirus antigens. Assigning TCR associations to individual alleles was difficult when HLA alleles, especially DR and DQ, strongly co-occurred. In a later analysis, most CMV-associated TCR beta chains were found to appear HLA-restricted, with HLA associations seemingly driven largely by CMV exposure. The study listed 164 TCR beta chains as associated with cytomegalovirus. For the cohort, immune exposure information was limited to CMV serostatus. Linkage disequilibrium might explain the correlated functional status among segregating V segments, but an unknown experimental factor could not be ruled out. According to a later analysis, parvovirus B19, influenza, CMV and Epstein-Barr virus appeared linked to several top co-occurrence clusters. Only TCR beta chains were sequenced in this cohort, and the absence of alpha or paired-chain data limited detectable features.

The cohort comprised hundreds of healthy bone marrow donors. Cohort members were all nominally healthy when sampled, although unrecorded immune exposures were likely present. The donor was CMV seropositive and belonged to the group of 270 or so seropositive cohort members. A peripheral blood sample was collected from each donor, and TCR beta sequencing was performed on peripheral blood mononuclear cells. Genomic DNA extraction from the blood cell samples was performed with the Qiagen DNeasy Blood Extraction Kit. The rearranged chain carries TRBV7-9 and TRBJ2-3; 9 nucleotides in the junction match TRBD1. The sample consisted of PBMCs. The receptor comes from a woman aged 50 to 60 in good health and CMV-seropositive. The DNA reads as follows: TGTGCCAGCAGCAAGACAGGGGGGACAGATACGCAGTATTTT. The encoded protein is CASSKTGGTDTQYF.